The 32 T cell receptor beta chains in this list originate from one sample, sequenced in a study of T cells of healthy individuals. MiXCR, applied by TCRdb to the 5' RACE reads, yields one record per CDR3 protein. The table lists roughly 87,000 distinct CDR3 sequences, under 20% of them singletons. All receptors derive from a human donor in good health.

The rearrangement joins TRBV7-2 to TRBJ2-2; D remains ambiguous. Germline loops: CDR1 SGHTA, CDR2 FQGNSA. The germline V and J ends were trimmed by 1 base and 5 bases, with 14 bases remaining between them. This CDR3 is built from 16 residues. CDR3 DNA: TGTGCCAGCAGCTTAGTCCCAGCTGCTCAGACCGGGGAGCTGTTTTTT. Translated, it gives CASSLVPAAQTGELFF.

J is TRBJ2-7 and V is TRBV7-3; 9 bases align to TRBD1. The CDR3 is 15 residues long. The V gene's germline CDR1 is SGHTA and CDR2 FQGTGA. J gave up 4 bases and V 3 bases, and 7 bases lay outside the gene matches. CDR3 region: CASSFSGQGSYEQYF. The CDR3 nucleotides are TGTGCCAGCAGCTTCTCAGGACAGGGGTCGTACGAGCAGTACTTC.

This clonotype has only a few counts. The chain links TRBV2 to TRBJ2-1; 8 positions agree with TRBD1. Germline V gene lookup returns CDR1 SNHLY and CDR2 FYNNEI. The CDR3 has 12 residues. V lost 3 bases and J lost 8; bases outside the gene matches: 0. The CDR3 region is CASSDRGHEQFF. In nucleotides, the CDR3 is TGTGCCAGCAGTGACAGGGGGCATGAGCAGTTCTTC.

The chain employs TRBV4-2 and TRBJ2-1; 9 nucleotides line up with TRBD2. The germline V gene has CDR1 LGHNA and CDR2 YNFKEQ. The CDR3 is 17 amino acids. V lost 3 bases, J lost 6 bases, and 12 bases stayed unmatched. The CDR3 loop is CASSHPHRGGAPNEQFF. DNA of the CDR3: TGTGCCAGCAGCCACCCCCATCGCGGGGGGGCGCCCAATGAGCAGTTCTTC.

This clonotype was seen many times. The chain uses TRBV20-1 and TRBJ2-3; D may be TRBD2 (6 bases). Germline CDR1 and CDR2: DFQATT and SNEGSKA (reference sequence). The CDR3 extends over 13 amino acids. V lost 5 bases and J 1 base, leaving 10 bases between the germline ends. Here the CDR3 DNA reads TGCAGTGCTGGCCCTAGCGGCACAGATACGCAGTATTTT. Translated: CSAGPSGTDTQYF.

The chain employs TRBV12-3 or TRBV12-4 and TRBJ2-1; D is undetermined. Trimming pared 3 bases from V and 2 bases from J, leaving 2 bases between. This CDR3 region has 12 residues. The CDR3 DNA reads as TGTGCCAGCAGTTTGGCCTACAATGAGCAGTTCTTC. It specifies CASSLAYNEQFF.

The chain combines TRBV4-3 with TRBJ1-5, with D tentatively TRBD1 (6 bases). The length of the CDR3 is 15 residues. Looked up from germline, CDR1 is LGHNA and CDR2 is YSLEER. The ends were cut back, 0 bases at V and 1 base at J, with 7 bases in the middle. The CDR3 spells CASSQEGHSNQPQHF. For the CDR3, the DNA is TGCGCCAGCAGCCAAGAGGGACACAGCAATCAGCCCCAGCATTTT.

In its sample, this clonotype was seen many times. CDR3 DNA: TGTGCCAGCAGTTACGCTAGCGGGAGTCCAACGCAGTATTTT. It codes for CASSYASGSPTQYF. The chain carries TRBV6-2 or TRBV6-3 and TRBJ2-3, with TRBD2 matching over 10 bases. Looked up from germline, CDR1 is MNHEY and CDR2 is SVGEGT. This CDR3 contains 14 residues. V shed 2 bases and J 9 bases; nucleotides not matched to a gene: 5.

As DNA, the CDR3 is TGTGCCAGCAGTTTATCGGGGGCGAGTGAAAAACTGTTTTTT. Protein sequence: CASSLSGASEKLFF. The gene calls are TRBV12-3 or TRBV12-4 and TRBJ1-4; a weak D match, TRBD1 (6 bases). There are 14 residues in the CDR3. V was pared by 2 bases and J by 7 bases, with 11 bases between.

In this sample, this clonotype turned up a few times. This sequence joins TRBV29-1 and TRBJ1-1; D gene uncertain. Germline V gene data show CDR1 as SQVTM and CDR2 as ANQGSEA. With 0 bases removed from V and 1 base from J, the gap between germline ends came to 3 bases. The CDR3 consists of 12 residues. DNA of the CDR3: TGCAGCGTTGAAGATACGAACACTGAAGCTTTCTTT. Residues: CSVEDTNTEAFF.

The J gene is TRBJ2-1, the V gene TRBV24-1, with D possibly TRBD2 on 5 matching bases. CDR3 length equals 16 residues. Trimming pared 1 base from V and 7 bases from J, leaving 16 bases between. The germline V gene has CDR1 KGHDR and CDR2 SFDVKD. In DNA form, the CDR3 reads TGTGCCACCAGTGATTTCACCGGGGTGACGAGTAATGAGCAGTTCTTC. Protein product: CATSDFTGVTSNEQFF.

The CDR3 sequence is CSVGGRSSYEQYF. CDR3 sequence (DNA): TGCAGCGTTGGCGGGCGCTCCTCCTACGAGCAGTACTTC. This sequence joins TRBV29-1 and TRBJ2-7; D is perhaps TRBD2 (5 bases). Per the germline V gene, CDR1 is SQVTM and CDR2 is ANQGSEA. The ends were cut back, 4 bases at V and 0 bases at J, with 10 bases in the middle. The CDR3 runs 13 residues.

This clonotype occurred many times. This chain links TRBV7-2 with TRBJ1-1; D possibly corresponds to TRBD1 (6 bases). Germline CDR1 is SGHTA and CDR2 is FQGNSA. Deletions cut 1 base from V and 12 bases from J, with 15 bases between. The CDR3 has 13 residues. CDR3 DNA: TGTGCCAGCAGCTTAGGGGGGCGCATGTACCCTTTCTTT. It yields the protein CASSLGGRMYPFF.

The sample holds one count of this clonotype. This chain uses TRBV6-5 with TRBJ1-4, with a possible D match to TRBD1 (6 bases). Germline V gives CDR1 MNHEY, CDR2 SVGAGI. V was cut by 5 bases and J by 10 bases, with 17 bases left in between. The CDR3 consists of 14 residues. Here the CDR3 reads CASSPRGGVGKLFF. As DNA, the CDR3 is TGTGCCAGCAGTCCTAGGGGGGGGGTCGGAAAACTGTTTTTT.

J is TRBJ2-7 and V is TRBV20-1, with 9 nucleotides matching TRBD2. V shed 6 bases and J 6 bases; nucleotides not matched to a gene: 12. CDR3 size: 14 residues. Germline V CDR1 and CDR2: DFQATT, SNEGSKA (reference sequence). Written as DNA, the CDR3 is TGCAGTGCACCCACTAGCGGGTCTGCTATCGAGCAGTACTTC. Its translation: CSAPTSGSAIEQYF.

There are a few counts of this clonotype. The V gene is TRBV7-3, the J gene TRBJ2-4; D is perhaps TRBD2 (6 bases). The germline gives CDR1 SGHTA, CDR2 FQGTGA. Trimming shortened V by 2 bases and J by 6 bases, and 14 bases separated the two germline ends. This CDR3 contains 15 residues. The CDR3 bases are TGTGCCAGCAGCTTAGACCGGGGAGGTTCAAACATTCAGTACTTC. As protein: CASSLDRGGSNIQYF.

This clonotype was observed many times. The rearrangement joins TRBV28 to TRBJ2-4; a weak D match, TRBD2 (7 bases). This CDR3 region has 17 residues. The germline V and J ends were trimmed by 5 bases and 3 bases, with 20 bases remaining between them. The germline CDR1 and CDR2 sequences are MDHEN and SYDVKM. The CDR3 bases are TGTGCCAGCAGTGAGCTTGGGGGGGCGCAAAACAAAAACATTCAGTACTTC. Amino acid sequence: CASSELGGAQNKNIQYF.

This clonotype has just a few counts. The rearrangement links TRBV20-1 to TRBJ1-1, with D perhaps matching TRBD1 (5 bases). CDR1 and CDR2 from the germline V gene are DFQATT and SNEGSKA (reference sequence). V was trimmed by 1 base and J by 11 bases, leaving 14 bases between them. This CDR3 has 12 amino acids. In DNA, the CDR3 is TGCAGTGCTAGAGCAGAGGGTTGGGACGCTTTCTTT. This sequence encodes CSARAEGWDAFF.

The chain is built from TRBV6-5 and TRBJ1-5; possible D gene TRBD1, 5 bases. In germline, CDR1 is MNHEY, CDR2 SVGAGI. The CDR3 covers 14 residues. Trimming took off 2 bases at V and 6 bases at J, with 11 bases between the two ends. The CDR3: CASSYGGVGQPQHF. The CDR3 coding sequence is TGTGCCAGCAGTTACGGGGGGGTGGGTCAGCCCCAGCATTTT.

This chain connects TRBV11-3 to TRBJ2-3; D may be TRBD1 or TRBD2 (5 bases each). The germline CDR1 and CDR2 sequences are SGHNT and YENEEA. There are 12 residues in the CDR3. Trimming shortened V by 8 bases and J by 5 bases, and 11 bases separated the two germline ends. The CDR3: CASGDDGDTQYF. The CDR3 DNA sequence: TGTGCCAGCGGGGACGACGGAGATACGCAGTATTTT.

This clonotype was seen a few times. The V call is TRBV19, the J call TRBJ2-1, with a tentative D call TRBD1 (6 bases). The CDR3 has 16 amino acids. Germline CDR1 and CDR2: LNHDA and SQIVND (reference sequence). V was cut by 6 bases and J by 1 base, with 16 bases left in between. In nucleotides, the CDR3 is TGTGCCAGTAGGGCCGGCAGGGGTGGATCCTACAATGAGCAGTTCTTC. Encoded protein: CASRAGRGGSYNEQFF. Together with reference TRBV19 and TRBJ2-1, the CDR3 gives the full variable domain: DGGITQSPKYLFRKEGQNVTLSCEQNLNHDAMYWYRQDPGQGLRLIYYSQIVNDFQKGDIAEGYSVSREKKESFPLTVTSAQKNPTAFYLCASRAGRGGSYNEQFFGPGTRLTVL.

This clonotype has only a few counts. The chain carries TRBV12-5 and TRBJ2-3; D is ambiguous. Germline CDR1 LGHNT, CDR2 FRNRAP. V dropped 8 bases and J dropped 4 bases, with 10 bases sitting between them. The CDR3 contains 12 residues. The CDR3 DNA reads TGTGCTAGTTCATCGACGGCAGATACGCAGTATTTT. Its protein is CASSSTADTQYF.

There are many counts of this clonotype. The chain employs TRBV29-1 and TRBJ2-5, with a possible D match to TRBD1 (5 bases). Germline CDR1 SQVTM, CDR2 ANQGSEA. V shed 4 bases and J shed 3 bases, with 6 bases lying between them. The CDR3 is 11 amino acids. This CDR3 is CSVAGKETQYF. The CDR3 bases are TGCAGCGTTGCAGGGAAAGAGACCCAGTACTTC.

This clonotype was seen a handful of times. The genes are TRBV6-5 and TRBJ1-4; D is unclear. The CDR3 consists of 17 residues. CDR1 and CDR2 (germline): MNHEY, SVGAGI. V was trimmed by 5 bases and J by 8 bases, leaving 24 bases between them. The CDR3 DNA follows: TGTGCCAGCAGTCAATATGGGATCGGGCAGTCGGGGGAAAAACTGTTTTTT. It codes for CASSQYGIGQSGEKLFF.

V and J are TRBV10-3 and TRBJ1-5; the match to TRBD1 covers 9 bases. Germline V gene sequence: CDR1 ENHRY, CDR2 SYGVKD. The CDR3 extends over 15 amino acids. J gave up 6 bases and V 5 bases, and 8 bases lay outside the gene matches. The CDR3 sequence is CAISSTGGLGQPQHF. The CDR3 nucleotides are TGTGCCATCAGTTCGACAGGGGGGCTAGGTCAGCCCCAGCATTTT.

The chain joins TRBV20-1 to TRBJ2-3, with D perhaps TRBD1 (6 bases). The CDR3 loop spans 14 amino acids. Germline V CDR1 and CDR2: DFQATT, SNEGSKA (reference sequence). V dropped 6 bases and J dropped 3 bases, with 16 bases sitting between them. The CDR3: CSAGAMGATDTQYF. CDR3 sequence (DNA): TGCAGTGCGGGGGCGATGGGAGCGACAGATACGCAGTATTTT.

V gene TRBV28 combines with J gene TRBJ2-2, with 9 bases matching TRBD2. J lost 6 bases, V lost 2 bases, and 4 bases had no gene match. CDR3 length: 15 residues. Germline CDR1 and CDR2: MDHEN and SYDVKM. The CDR3 DNA reads as TGTGCCAGCAGTTTAGGACTAGCGTTGGCCGGGGAGCTGTTTTTT. This gives the protein CASSLGLALAGELFF. The complete variable domain, with remaining parts taken from reference TRBV28 and TRBJ2-2, reads DVKVTQSSRYLVKRTGEKVFLECVQDMDHENMFWYRQDPGLGLRLIYFSYDVKMKEKGDIPEGYSVSREKKERFSLILESASTNQTSMYLCASSLGLALAGELFFGEGSRLTVL.

This clonotype was seen a handful of times. The rearrangement joins TRBV4-2 to TRBJ2-6; TRBD1 matches at 7 bases. Germline values: CDR1 LGHNA, CDR2 YNFKEQ. With 2 bases clipped from V and 2 bases from J, the junction kept 3 bases outside the gene matches. The CDR3 has 16 amino acids. This CDR3 is CASSQSRGTGANVLTF. CDR3 DNA sequence: TGTGCCAGCAGCCAATCCAGGGGGACTGGGGCCAACGTCCTGACTTTC.

This clonotype was counted ten times or more. The chain has TRBV7-9 and TRBJ1-5; the D is unclear. The germline V gene encodes CDR1 SEHNR and CDR2 FQNEAQ (reference sequence). CDR3 length: 13 amino acids. With 1 base removed from V and 7 bases from J, the gap between germline ends came to 8 bases. CDR3 residues: CASSLESGQPQHF. The CDR3 DNA is TGTGCCAGCAGCTTAGAGTCGGGACAGCCCCAGCATTTT. Combining the CDR3 with reference TRBV7-9 and TRBJ1-5 gives the whole variable domain DTGVSQNPRHKITKRGQNVTFRCDPISEHNRLYWYRQTLGQGPEFLTYFQNEAQLEKSRLLSDRFSAERPKGSFSTLEIQRTEQGDSAMYLCASSLESGQPQHFGDGTRLSIL.

This clonotype was counted at least ten times. The genes are TRBV7-9 and TRBJ2-3, with D unclear. In germline, CDR1 is SEHNR, CDR2 FQNEAQ (reference sequence). The length of the CDR3 is 14 residues. V lost 2 bases, J lost 1 base, and 7 bases lay in between. CDR3 in amino acids: CASSLNYGTDTQYF. DNA of the CDR3: TGTGCCAGCAGCTTAAACTACGGCACAGATACGCAGTATTTT.

The table lists this clonotype with many counts. The chain is built from TRBV6-5 and TRBJ1-2; TRBD1 matches at 8 bases. The CDR3 sequence is 13 residues long. Germline V lookup: CDR1 MNHEY, CDR2 SVGAGI. The V segment lost 2 bases and the J segment 6 bases; nucleotides outside the gene matches: 2. The CDR3 DNA reads TGTGCCAGCAGTTACGGGACAGGAAATGGCTACACCTTC. Its translation: CASSYGTGNGYTF.

This sequence joins TRBV20-1 and TRBJ2-7; 9 bases are shared with TRBD1. Germline lookup yields CDR1 DFQATT and CDR2 SNEGSKA (reference sequence). The junction had 4 bases not matched to a gene; V was cut back by 1 base and J by 6 bases. The CDR3 totals 13 residues. Written as DNA, the CDR3 is TGCAGTGCTAGAGCGGCGACAGGGGGCGAGCAGTACTTC. The encoded protein is CSARAATGGEQYF.